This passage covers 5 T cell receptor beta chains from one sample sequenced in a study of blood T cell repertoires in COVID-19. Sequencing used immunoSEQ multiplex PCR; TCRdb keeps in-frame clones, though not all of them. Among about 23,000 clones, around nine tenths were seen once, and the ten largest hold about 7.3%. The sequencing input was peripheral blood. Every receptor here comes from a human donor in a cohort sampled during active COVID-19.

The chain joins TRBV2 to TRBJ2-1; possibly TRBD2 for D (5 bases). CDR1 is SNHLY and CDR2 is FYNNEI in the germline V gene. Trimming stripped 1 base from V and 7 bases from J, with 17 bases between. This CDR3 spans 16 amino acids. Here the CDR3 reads CASSEGGLADINEQFF. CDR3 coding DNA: TGTGCCAGCAGTGAAGGAGGTCTAGCAGATATAAATGAGCAGTTCTTC.

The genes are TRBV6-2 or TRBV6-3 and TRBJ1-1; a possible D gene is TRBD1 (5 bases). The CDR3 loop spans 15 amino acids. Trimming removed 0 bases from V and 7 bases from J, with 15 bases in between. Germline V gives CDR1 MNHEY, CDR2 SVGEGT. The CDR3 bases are TGTGCCAGCAGTTACTCTGGGCCAGGGATTGGTGAAGCTTTCTTT. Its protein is CASSYSGPGIGEAFF.

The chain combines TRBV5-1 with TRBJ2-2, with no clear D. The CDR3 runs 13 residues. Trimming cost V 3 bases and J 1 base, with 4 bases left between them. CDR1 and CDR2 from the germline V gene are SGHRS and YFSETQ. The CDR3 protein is CASSSENTGELFF. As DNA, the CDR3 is TGCGCCAGCAGCTCAGAGAACACCGGGGAGCTGTTTTTT. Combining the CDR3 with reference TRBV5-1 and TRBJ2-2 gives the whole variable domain KAGVTQTPRYLIKTRGQQVTLSCSPISGHRSVSWYQQTPGQGLQFLFEYFSETQRNKGNFPGRFSGRQFSNSRSEMNVSTLELGDSALYLCASSSENTGELFFGEGSRLTVL.

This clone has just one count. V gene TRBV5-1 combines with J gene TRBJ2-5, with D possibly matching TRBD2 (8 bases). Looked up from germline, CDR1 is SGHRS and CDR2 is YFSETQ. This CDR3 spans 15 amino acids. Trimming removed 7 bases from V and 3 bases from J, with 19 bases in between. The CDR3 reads CASRMTGREEETQYF. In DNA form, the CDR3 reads TGCGCCAGCCGCATGACAGGGCGGGAGGAAGAGACCCAGTACTTC.

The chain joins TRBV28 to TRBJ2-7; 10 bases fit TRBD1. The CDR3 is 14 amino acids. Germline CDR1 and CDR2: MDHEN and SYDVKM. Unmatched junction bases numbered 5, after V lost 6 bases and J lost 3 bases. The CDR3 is CASRGGQGIYEQYF. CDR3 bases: TGTGCCAGCAGGGGGGGACAGGGGATCTACGAGCAGTACTTC.